The 15 T cell receptor beta chains reported below all come from one sample, sequenced in a study of shared clonotypes between healthy human individuals. Assay: immunoSEQ multiplex PCR; the TCRdb copy retains only in-frame clones and omits some. The sample lists 550,000 to 700,000 clones; more than 70% were seen once. Source material: memory CD4+ T cells sorted from blood. Subset indicated: CD45RA-negative fraction. The receptor set was obtained from a woman in her 30s in good health.

The chain is built from TRBV5-1 and TRBJ1-4; D perhaps matches TRBD1 (5 bases). The CDR3 contains 16 residues. V dropped 4 bases and J dropped 6 bases, with 19 bases sitting between them. CDR1 is SGHRS, CDR2 YFSETQ, per germline. The CDR3 coding sequence is TGCGCCAGCAGCCACGTTGGGCAGGGACTGGATGAAAAACTGTTTTTT. Translating gives CASSHVGQGLDEKLFF.

The V gene is TRBV28, the J gene TRBJ1-3; D perhaps matches TRBD1 (5 bases). V lost 5 bases, J lost 2 bases, and 13 bases lay in between. The CDR3 has 15 residues. CDR1 and CDR2 (germline): MDHEN, SYDVKM. Written as DNA, the CDR3 is TGTGCCAGCAGTCCCTCCCGAGGGGCTGGAAACACCATATATTTT. It encodes CASSPSRGAGNTIYF.

The chain couples TRBV7-4 to TRBJ2-7; D is possibly TRBD1 (6 bases). V was clipped by 7 bases and J by 4 bases, with 20 bases between them. Germline lookup yields CDR1 SGHVT and CDR2 SQSDAQ. The CDR3 extends over 15 amino acids. The DNA of the CDR3 is TGTGCCAGCATGCACAAACCGGGACAACGTTACGAGCAGTACTTC. It translates to CASMHKPGQRYEQYF. Filled out from reference TRBV7-4 and TRBJ2-7, the complete variable domain reads GAGVSQSPRYKVAKRGRDVALRCDSISGHVTLYWYRQTLGQGSEVLTYSQSDAQRDKSGRPSGRFSAERPERSVSTLKIQRTEQGDSAVYLCASMHKPGQRYEQYFGPGTRLTVT.

The chain recombines TRBV28 with TRBJ2-1; perhaps TRBD2 as D (6 bases). Germline loops: CDR1 MDHEN, CDR2 SYDVKM. The CDR3 extends over 13 amino acids. Trimming removed 7 bases at V and 2 bases at J, with 9 bases between. CDR3 in amino acids: CASISSAYNEQFF. The DNA for the CDR3 is TGTGCCAGCATTTCTAGCGCCTACAATGAGCAGTTCTTC.

For this clone: One base separates it from a far larger clone, so it is likely a read error. This specimen includes other DNA sequences encoding the same CDR3. The CDR3 nucleotides are TGTGCCAGCAGCTTGCAGGGGGGGAACACTGAAGCTTTCTTT. Protein: CASSLQGGNTEAFF. V gene TRBV7-9 combines with J gene TRBJ1-1; 7 bases map to TRBD1. Germline CDR1 SEHNR, CDR2 FQNEAQ (reference sequence). The CDR3 is 14 residues long. With 3 bases clipped from V and 1 base from J, the junction kept 2 bases outside the gene matches.

V is TRBV27 and J is TRBJ2-1; 10 bases agree with TRBD2. This CDR3 is 17 amino acids long. V was clipped by 0 bases and J by 6 bases; unmatched bases: 8. Germline lookup yields CDR1 MNHEY and CDR2 SMNVEV (reference sequence). The CDR3 nucleotides read TGTGCCAGCAGTTTATCCAGGACTAGCGGTATAGGCAATGAGCAGTTCTTC. Translating gives CASSLSRTSGIGNEQFF.

This clone has more than one count but fewer than ten. CDR3 protein: CASSSGPGGTDTQYF. The CDR3 nucleotides are TGTGCCAGCAGCTCAGGCCCTGGGGGCACAGATACGCAGTATTTT. V usage is TRBV11-3 and J usage is TRBJ2-3; unclear D gene. The CDR3 runs to 15 residues. Germline loops: CDR1 SGHNT, CDR2 YENEEA. The V end lost 4 bases, the J end lost 1 base, and 12 bases lay between the germline ends.

This chain joins TRBV10-3 and TRBJ2-7, with a weak D call TRBD2 (5 bases). CDR3 length: 12 residues. The ends were cut back, 4 bases at V and 6 bases at J, with 10 bases in the middle. Germline-derived CDR1 and CDR2 are ENHRY and SYGVKD. The CDR3 DNA follows: TGTGCCATCAGTGGAGGGCAAGTCGAGCAGTACTTC. This encodes CAISGGQVEQYF.

This chain links TRBV30 with TRBJ1-3; D remains ambiguous. The germline gives CDR1 GTSNPN, CDR2 SVGIG (reference sequence). The CDR3 loop spans 14 amino acids. V shed 4 bases and J shed 4 bases, with 14 bases lying between them. CDR3: CAWTPGVSGNTIYF. CDR3 nucleotides: TGTGCCTGGACCCCCGGAGTGTCCGGAAACACCATATATTTT.

This clone was counted a few times. This chain links TRBV19 with TRBJ2-3; D may be TRBD2 (5 bases). Between the trimmed V and J ends, which lost 5 bases and 3 bases, there was a span of 9 bases. The V gene's germline CDR1 is LNHDA and CDR2 SQIVND (reference sequence). This CDR3 comprises 13 residues. CDR3 coding DNA: TGTGCCAGTAGTTTCACTAGAACAGATACGCAGTATTTT. Translated, it gives CASSFTRTDTQYF.

V usage is TRBV11-2 and J usage is TRBJ2-5; D gene ambiguous. Germline loops: CDR1 SGHAT, CDR2 FQNNGV. This CDR3 has 14 residues. V gave up 3 bases and J gave up 7 bases, with 15 bases separating them. CDR3 in DNA: TGTGCCAGCAGCTTGCGACCCCTAGAAGGGACCCAGTACTTC. This encodes CASSLRPLEGTQYF.

This clone has a handful of counts. This chain joins TRBV2 and TRBJ2-1, with 10 bases identical to TRBD2. The V segment lost 7 bases and the J segment 10 bases; nucleotides outside the gene matches: 13. In germline, CDR1 is SNHLY, CDR2 FYNNEI. This CDR3 is built from 15 residues. CDR3 DNA sequence: TGTGCCAGCAACCAAGCGGGAGGGCGGCTCGGCGAGCAGTTCTTC. It translates to CASNQAGGRLGEQFF.

The chain uses TRBV15 and TRBJ1-5, with D perhaps matching TRBD1 (5 bases). Germline V gene sequence: CDR1 LNHNV, CDR2 YYDKDF (reference sequence). The CDR3 sequence is 17 residues long. V was cut by 1 base and J by 1 base, with 14 bases left in between. The CDR3 region is CATSRGPGGWSNQPQHF. The CDR3 DNA reads as TGTGCCACCAGCAGAGGTCCGGGGGGTTGGAGCAATCAGCCCCAGCATTTT.

The genes are TRBV19 and TRBJ2-2; D might be TRBD1 or TRBD2, each matching 5 bases. The V gene lost 3 bases and the J gene lost 4 bases, with 9 bases spanning the gap. From germline, CDR1 is LNHDA and CDR2 SQIVND (reference sequence). CDR3 length equals 14 residues. CDR3 in DNA: TGTGCCAGTAGTATTTCAGGGACCACCGGGGAGCTGTTTTTT. It translates to CASSISGTTGELFF. Full variable domain (outside the CDR3, taken from reference TRBV19 and TRBJ2-2): DGGITQSPKYLFRKEGQNVTLSCEQNLNHDAMYWYRQDPGQGLRLIYYSQIVNDFQKGDIAEGYSVSREKKESFPLTVTSAQKNPTAFYLCASSISGTTGELFFGEGSRLTVL.

This clone showed up just once. The chain is built from TRBV5-1 and TRBJ1-1; D gene unclear. CDR3 size: 15 residues. V was pared by 1 base and J by 1 base, with 11 bases between. Germline CDR1 and CDR2: SGHRS and YFSETQ. CDR3 DNA: TGCGCCAGCAGCTTGCAGCCTTCTCGGAACACTGAAGCTTTCTTT. Translating gives CASSLQPSRNTEAFF.